The 18 T cell receptor beta chains in this list originate from one sample, sequenced in a study of cytomegalovirus exposure and HLA in healthy donors. 13 Jbeta primers and 60 Vbeta primers were used for the PCR. Assay used: immunoSEQ multiplex PCR; TCRdb lists only in-frame clones, some missing. The sample includes about 85,000 clones, roughly 80% of them seen just once. Sequencing was done on a sample of PBMCs. Every receptor here comes from a boy aged 5-17 years in good health and CMV-seronegative.

The V gene is TRBV4-3, the J gene TRBJ1-5, with D hard to call. With 0 bases removed from V and 5 bases from J, the gap between germline ends came to 5 bases. Looked up from germline, CDR1 is LGHNA and CDR2 is YSLEER. This CDR3 spans 13 amino acids. The chain's CDR3 is CASSQEPDQPQHF. DNA for the CDR3: TGCGCCAGCAGCCAAGAGCCGGATCAGCCCCAGCATTTT.

The chain has TRBV28 and TRBJ1-1, with 7 bases lining up with TRBD1. The CDR3 covers 12 residues. Germline CDR1 MDHEN, CDR2 SYDVKM. Trimming at V came to 7 bases and at J to 5 bases, leaving 4 bases not matched to a gene. The CDR3 DNA follows: TGTGCCAGCACAAACAGGGGAACTGAAGCTTTCTTT. Translated: CASTNRGTEAFF.

The chain combines TRBV19 with TRBJ2-7; D gene ambiguous. There are 13 residues in the CDR3. The V end was cut by 5 bases, the J end by 3 bases, with 11 bases between. Germline V gives CDR1 LNHDA, CDR2 SQIVND (reference sequence). The CDR3: CASSLSVNYEQYF. The CDR3 DNA is TGTGCCAGTAGTCTCTCCGTAAACTACGAGCAGTACTTC. Looking up the rest from reference TRBV19 and TRBJ2-7 gives the full variable domain: DGGITQSPKYLFRKEGQNVTLSCEQNLNHDAMYWYRQDPGQGLRLIYYSQIVNDFQKGDIAEGYSVSREKKESFPLTVTSAQKNPTAFYLCASSLSVNYEQYFGPGTRLTVT.

V gene TRBV18 combines with J gene TRBJ2-5, with 13 positions matching TRBD2. With V trimmed by 3 bases and J by 4 bases, 5 bases remained unmatched. Germline V gene lookup returns CDR1 KGHSH and CDR2 LQKENI. This CDR3 comprises 16 residues. CDR3 sequence reads: CASSPRTSGSGETQYF. In DNA form, the CDR3 reads TGTGCCAGCTCACCGCGGACTAGCGGGAGTGGAGAGACCCAGTACTTC.

In DNA form, the CDR3 reads TGTGCCAGCAGCGTAGGAGGTCCGGGACAGGGGAGGACCACCGGGGAGCTGTTTTTT. Translating it yields CASSVGGPGQGRTTGELFF. The chain carries TRBV9 and TRBJ2-2; 10 bases map to TRBD1. Trimming removed 0 bases from V and 4 bases from J; junction bases left unmatched: 12. In germline, CDR1 is SGDLS, CDR2 YYNGEE. The CDR3 covers 19 residues.

The rearrangement uses TRBV6-5 and TRBJ1-3, with 9 bases aligning to TRBD1. From germline, CDR1 is MNHEY and CDR2 SVGAGI. Unmatched junction bases numbered 5, after V lost 4 bases and J lost 1 base. The CDR3 is 16 amino acids. In DNA, the CDR3 is TGTGCCAGCAGTTCTGCCGACAGGGGGTCTGGAAACACCATATATTTT. It codes for CASSSADRGSGNTIYF.

V is TRBV7-2 and J is TRBJ2-1, with 9 bases lining up with TRBD2. Germline CDR1 SGHTA, CDR2 FQGNSA. V lost 3 bases to trimming and J lost 9 bases; unmatched junction nucleotides: 9. This CDR3 comprises 15 residues. CDR3 bases: TGTGCCAGCAGCTTCGGTCTCGGCGGGAGGGGTGAGCAGTTCTTC. Translation: CASSFGLGGRGEQFF.

Turning to this clone: The junction differs from germline at one of its ends, possibly a read error. The chain combines TRBV6-5 with TRBJ2-1, with TRBD2 matching 7 bases. The CDR3 sequence is 15 residues long. Germline V gene sequence: CDR1 MNHEY, CDR2 SVGAGI. The CDR3 here is CASSTSGISYNGQFF. CDR3 nucleotide sequence: TGTGCCAGCAGTACGAGCGGGATCTCCTACAATGGGCAGTTCTTC.

The chain combines TRBV6-6 with TRBJ2-5, with 13 bases matching TRBD2. Germline assignment: CDR1 MNHNY and CDR2 SVGAGI (reference sequence). After removal of 6 bases from V and 6 bases from J, the junction contained 4 bases not matched to a gene. The CDR3 is 14 residues long. The CDR3 sequence: CASRGLAGAKTQYF. The CDR3 DNA reads as TGTGCCAGCAGAGGACTAGCGGGGGCAAAGACCCAGTACTTC.

V usage is TRBV28 and J usage is TRBJ1-1; D is undetermined. CDR1 is MDHEN, CDR2 SYDVKM, per germline. This CDR3 region has 13 residues. The V end was cut by 5 bases, the J end by 11 bases, with 18 bases between. The CDR3 DNA is TGTGCCAGCAGTCTCCGGCCGGATCTAGAGGCTTTCTTT. Translated: CASSLRPDLEAFF.

This clone was seen only once. The chain couples TRBV4-3 to TRBJ2-5; 7 bases agree with TRBD2. This CDR3 spans 16 amino acids. The V gene end was trimmed by 4 bases and the J gene end by 2 bases; junction bases not matched to a gene: 10. Looked up from germline, CDR1 is LGHNA and CDR2 is YSLEER. As DNA, the CDR3 is TGCGCCAGCAGCCTACAACTAGCGTCAGGTCAAGAGACCCAGTACTTC. Amino acids: CASSLQLASGQETQYF.

This clone was observed many times. The chain joins TRBV5-4 to TRBJ1-2; no reliable D call. V lost 0 bases to trimming and J lost 5 bases, with 8 bases between them. The CDR3 covers 13 residues. Per the germline V gene, CDR1 is SGHNT and CDR2 is YYREEE (reference sequence). CDR3 nucleotide sequence: TGTGCCAGCAGCTTGGCCACCAGATATGGCTACACCTTC. The encoded protein is CASSLATRYGYTF.

This clone has just one count. V and J are TRBV29-1 and TRBJ1-1, with D perhaps matching TRBD1 (6 bases). The CDR3 sequence is 12 residues long. The V end was cut by 3 bases, the J end by 1 base, with 6 bases between. Germline V lookup: CDR1 SQVTM, CDR2 ANQGSEA. The CDR3 sequence is CSVDRGNTEAFF. CDR3 bases: TGCAGCGTTGACAGGGGGAACACTGAAGCTTTCTTT.

The chain is built from TRBV10-1 and TRBJ1-2; TRBD1 matches 9 bases. Germline CDR1 reads WNHNN; CDR2 reads SYGVQD (reference sequence). This CDR3 comprises 14 residues. V lost 6 bases, J lost 4 bases, and 6 bases stayed unmatched. In DNA, the CDR3 is TGCGCCAGCAGCCCGGGACAGGGTTCCTATGGCTACACCTTC. Amino acids: CASSPGQGSYGYTF.

V gene TRBV13 combines with J gene TRBJ1-1; 8 nucleotides align to TRBD1. The ends lost 4 bases at V and 6 bases at J; junction bases unmatched: 7. This CDR3 contains 14 residues. Germline lookup yields CDR1 PRHDT and CDR2 FYEKMQ (reference sequence). The CDR3 is CASSYPDRGPEAFF. Here the CDR3 DNA reads TGTGCCAGCAGCTACCCCGACAGGGGCCCTGAAGCTTTCTTT.

This clone was recorded once. The chain is built from TRBV6-5 and TRBJ2-5; D call uncertain. From germline, CDR1 is MNHEY and CDR2 SVGAGI. The germline V and J ends were trimmed by 0 bases and 4 bases, with 6 bases remaining between them. CDR3 size: 13 residues. CDR3: CASSYSFGETQYF. CDR3 nucleotide sequence: TGTGCCAGCAGTTACTCTTTCGGAGAGACCCAGTACTTC.

The chain employs TRBV27 and TRBJ2-1, with 14 bases lining up with TRBD2. CDR1 and CDR2 from the germline V gene are MNHEY and SMNVEV (reference sequence). This CDR3 has 22 residues. Trimming took 6 bases from V and 8 from J; bases not matched to a gene: 27. The CDR3 spells CASSRRPPGTSGGRQLWDEQFF. In DNA form, the CDR3 reads TGTGCCAGCAGCCGTCGACCCCCTGGGACTAGCGGGGGCCGCCAACTCTGGGATGAGCAGTTCTTC.

The genes are TRBV5-4 and TRBJ2-3; 11 bases align to TRBD2. The CDR3 totals 14 residues. Per germline, CDR1 SGHNT and CDR2 YYREEE (reference sequence). J was trimmed by 3 bases and V by 7 bases; bases with no gene match: 4. CDR3 sequence: CASGSGGETDTQYF. Here the CDR3 DNA reads TGTGCCAGCGGTAGCGGGGGGGAAACAGATACGCAGTATTTT.